This TCR beta chain was captured by sequencing in a study of cytomegalovirus exposure and HLA in healthy donors. The CDR3 runs to 15 residues. V was shortened by 2 bases and J by 6 bases, with 15 bases between the two germline ends. The germline gives CDR1 SGHNT, CDR2 YYREEE (reference sequence). Use of 60 Vbeta and 13 Jbeta primers characterized the PCR. Generated by immunoSEQ multiplex PCR, the TCRdb table keeps only in-frame clones and is missing some. Among almost 85,000 clones listed, roughly 78% were seen once. The receptor was derived from a male donor in good health and CMV-seropositive. The chain employs TRBV5-4 and TRBJ2-1, with TRBD2 as a possible D gene (6 bases). Sequencing input: PBMCs. The CDR3 loop is CASSFGGKGTNEQFF. The CDR3 DNA sequence: TGTGCCAGCAGCTTTGGCGGGAAAGGGACCAATGAGCAGTTCTTC. Drawing the rest from reference TRBV5-4 and TRBJ2-1, the complete variable domain is ETGVTQSPTHLIKTRGQQVTLRCSSQSGHNTVSWYQQALGQGPQFIFQYYREEENGRGNFPPRFSGLQFPNYSSELNVNALELDDSALYLCASSFGGKGTNEQFFGPGTRLTVL.